The 26 T cell receptor beta chains given below trace back to one sample, sequenced in a study of cytomegalovirus exposure and HLA in healthy donors. The primer mix had 60 Vbeta and 13 Jbeta primers. Clones were read by immunoSEQ multiplex PCR, and TCRdb kept only the in-frame ones, dropping some. The table records about 97,000 clones, roughly two thirds of them present only once. Sequenced material: PBMCs. Source of these receptors: a man aged 35-49 years in good health and CMV-seronegative.

J is TRBJ2-7 and V is TRBV7-9; 7 nucleotides align to TRBD2. The junction had 3 bases not matched to a gene; V was cut back by 4 bases and J by 3 bases. The CDR3 totals 13 residues. Germline V gene data show CDR1 as SEHNR and CDR2 as FQNEAQ (reference sequence). The DNA of the CDR3 is TGTGCCAGCAGCTCGGGGGGAAACTACGAGCAGTACTTC. This codes for CASSSGGNYEQYF.

Concerning this clone itself: The same CDR3 arises from other DNA sequences in this sample as well. The V call is TRBV30, the J call TRBJ2-3; perhaps TRBD2 as D (5 bases). This CDR3 spans 13 amino acids. Deletions cut 0 bases from V and 4 bases from J, with 8 bases between. Germline V gives CDR1 GTSNPN, CDR2 SVGIG (reference sequence). CDR3 in DNA: TGTGCCTGGAGTGTACTAGTCGCAGATACGCAGTATTTT. This codes for CAWSVLVADTQYF.

This chain connects TRBV28 to TRBJ2-7; no definite D call. The germline V and J ends were trimmed by 1 base and 10 bases, with 14 bases remaining between them. In germline, CDR1 is MDHEN, CDR2 SYDVKM. This CDR3 region has 13 residues. The CDR3 region is CASSLYVGPRQYF. The CDR3 region has the DNA TGTGCCAGCAGTTTATACGTTGGGCCCCGACAGTACTTC. Variable domain in full (rest from reference TRBV28 and TRBJ2-7): DVKVTQSSRYLVKRTGEKVFLECVQDMDHENMFWYRQDPGLGLRLIYFSYDVKMKEKGDIPEGYSVSREKKERFSLILESASTNQTSMYLCASSLYVGPRQYFGPGTRLTVT.

The rearrangement joins TRBV5-4 to TRBJ1-1; no clear D. This CDR3 region has 12 residues. Trimming took off 1 base at V and 8 bases at J, with 9 bases between the two ends. Germline V CDR1 and CDR2: SGHNT, YYREEE (reference sequence). CDR3 bases: TGTGCCAGCAGCTTGTCGGCGGGGGAAGCTTTCTTT. It translates to CASSLSAGEAFF.

CDR3 bases: TGTGCCACCAGCCCTTCACTCCTACCCACGGGAAAGACCCAGTACTTC. Its translation: CATSPSLLPTGKTQYF. The rearrangement uses TRBV15 and TRBJ2-5; possible D gene TRBD2, 5 bases. Germline V lookup: CDR1 LNHNV, CDR2 YYDKDF (reference sequence). Trimming took off 5 bases at V and 6 bases at J, with 22 bases between the two ends. The CDR3 extends over 16 amino acids.

The CDR3 DNA is TGTGCCAGCAGCCTATCGACAGGGCAGGGCTACGAGCAGTACTTC. Translated: CASSLSTGQGYEQYF. V usage is TRBV5-5 and J usage is TRBJ2-7, with 7 bases lining up with TRBD1. Germline-derived CDR1 and CDR2 are SGHKS and YYEKEE (reference sequence). The CDR3 runs 15 residues. After removal of 4 bases from V and 3 bases from J, the junction contained 10 bases not matched to a gene.

The gene calls are TRBV2 and TRBJ1-6; no clear D gene. This CDR3 spans 13 amino acids. CDR1 is SNHLY, CDR2 FYNNEI, per germline. V gave up 7 bases and J gave up 6 bases, with 10 bases separating them. CDR3 nucleotide sequence: TGTGCCAGCACTACAGAAGTTAATTCACCCCTCCACTTT. Encoded protein: CASTTEVNSPLHF.

Points on this clone: Lacking the conserved final phenylalanine or tryptophan, this CDR3 likely reflects a read error. Because the CDR3's place on the DNA is in doubt, the DNA is left out and the CDR3 is given as listed by TCRdb. The chain recombines TRBV7-9 with TRBJ1-1; the table's D call, TRBD1, was not checked against the DNA. The CDR3 spans 14 residues, counting both ends. The germline V gene encodes CDR1 SEHNR and CDR2 FQNEAQ (reference sequence). CDR3 sequence: CASSFRTGIFEALV.

The CDR3 nucleotides read TGTGCCACCTCCGAGCGGGGTCGTTACAATGAGCAGTTCTTC. It encodes CATSERGRYNEQFF. V and J are TRBV19 and TRBJ2-1; 7 bases fit TRBD2. V shed 10 bases, J shed 4 bases, and the junction held 10 bases outside the gene matches. This CDR3 is 14 amino acids long. Per germline, CDR1 LNHDA and CDR2 SQIVND (reference sequence).

The chain uses TRBV10-3 and TRBJ2-7, with 12 bases that match TRBD1. V shed 2 bases and J 5 bases; nucleotides not matched to a gene: 10. CDR3 length: 17 amino acids. The germline V gene encodes CDR1 ENHRY and CDR2 SYGVKD. The CDR3 protein is CAISEATPGTGGHEQYF. The CDR3 DNA reads TGTGCCATCAGTGAGGCCACCCCCGGGACAGGGGGCCACGAGCAGTACTTC.

The chain is built from TRBV19 and TRBJ1-1; possible D gene TRBD1, 6 bases. The V and J ends lost 10 bases and 5 bases respectively, with 14 bases between them. The CDR3 sequence is 12 residues long. Germline V gives CDR1 LNHDA, CDR2 SQIVND (reference sequence). CDR3 in DNA: TGTGCCACCAAAACAGGGCATACTGAAGCTTTCTTT. It is translated as CATKTGHTEAFF.

This chain connects TRBV10-3 to TRBJ2-1; D is possibly TRBD2 (9 bases). CDR3 length equals 16 residues. The germline V and J ends were trimmed by 4 bases and 6 bases, with 19 bases remaining between them. Germline-derived CDR1 and CDR2 are ENHRY and SYGVKD. CDR3 bases: TGTGCCATCAGTGGACAGGGGCGGGGGGGCCTCAATGAGCAGTTCTTC. Translation: CAISGQGRGGLNEQFF.

The chain employs TRBV19 and TRBJ2-7; D not resolved. Trimming removed 2 bases at V and 1 base at J, with 9 bases between. There are 14 residues in the CDR3. Germline V gives CDR1 LNHDA, CDR2 SQIVND (reference sequence). Here the CDR3 reads CASSISVESYEQYF. CDR3 sequence (DNA): TGTGCCAGTAGTATATCTGTGGAGTCCTACGAGCAGTACTTC.

V is TRBV4-3 and J is TRBJ1-2; 7 bases fit TRBD1. The CDR3 contains 14 residues. The V and J ends lost 1 base and 11 bases, in that order; junction bases with no gene match: 10. The V gene's germline CDR1 is LGHNA and CDR2 YSLEER. The CDR3 protein is CASSQGPGQKQYTF. In DNA, the CDR3 is TGCGCCAGCAGCCAAGGGCCGGGACAGAAGCAATACACCTTC.

The rearrangement joins TRBV5-4 to TRBJ1-2; TRBD1 matches 7 bases. V shed 4 bases and J 7 bases; nucleotides not matched to a gene: 16. CDR1 is SGHNT and CDR2 is YYREEE in the germline V gene (reference sequence). The CDR3 is 16 residues long. The DNA for the CDR3 is TGTGCCAGCAGCCGGAGCTTAAAAGGGGGCGAGGCTGGCTACACCTTC. Its translation is CASSRSLKGGEAGYTF.

The V gene is TRBV4-3, the J gene TRBJ1-3; D unresolved. The V and J ends lost 3 bases and 0 bases respectively, with 9 bases between them. CDR3 size: 15 residues. Germline V gene data show CDR1 as LGHNA and CDR2 as YSLEER. The CDR3 loop reads CASSHDGFSGNTIYF. DNA of the CDR3: TGCGCCAGCAGCCATGACGGGTTCTCTGGAAACACCATATATTTT.

Concerning this clone itself: One end of the junction varies from germline; a read error may be responsible. V and J are TRBV7-9 and TRBJ1-3, with D unclear. There are 12 residues in the CDR3. Germline-derived CDR1 and CDR2 are SEHNR and FQNEAQ (reference sequence). The CDR3, as DNA: TGTTCCAGCAGCCTTTTAGGAAACACCATATATTTT. Its translation is CSSSLLGNTIYF. The full variable domain, in which reference TRBV7-9 and TRBJ1-3 provide the parts outside the CDR3, is DTGVSQNPRHKITKRGQNVTFRCDPISEHNRLYWYRQTLGQGPEFLTYFQNEAQLEKSRLLSDRFSAERPKGSFSTLEIQRTEQGDSAMYLCSSSLLGNTIYFGEGSWLTVV.

The chain couples TRBV19 to TRBJ1-2; no clear D gene. V was clipped by 7 bases and J by 2 bases, with 8 bases between them. This CDR3 comprises 12 residues. Per germline, CDR1 LNHDA and CDR2 SQIVND (reference sequence). CDR3 coding DNA: TGTGCCAGTATCAACAGAAACTATGGCTACACCTTC. This codes for CASINRNYGYTF. Full variable domain (missing parts from reference TRBV19 and TRBJ1-2): DGGITQSPKYLFRKEGQNVTLSCEQNLNHDAMYWYRQDPGQGLRLIYYSQIVNDFQKGDIAEGYSVSREKKESFPLTVTSAQKNPTAFYLCASINRNYGYTFGSGTRLTVV.

The CDR3 here is CASSGGQGNQPQHF. CDR3 DNA sequence: TGTGCCAGCAGTGGAGGACAGGGCAATCAGCCCCAGCATTTT. The V gene is TRBV2, the J gene TRBJ1-5, with 7 bases that match TRBD1. V shed 4 bases and J 2 bases; nucleotides not matched to a gene: 2. The CDR3 extends over 14 amino acids. Germline assignment: CDR1 SNHLY and CDR2 FYNNEI.

This rearrangement joins TRBV28 to TRBJ2-7, with D possibly being TRBD1 (6 bases). The CDR3 covers 13 residues. The germline gives CDR1 MDHEN, CDR2 SYDVKM. The germline V and J ends were trimmed by 11 bases and 0 bases, with 14 bases remaining between them. The CDR3: CAVMGALSYEQYF. The CDR3 DNA sequence: TGTGCCGTCATGGGGGCTCTCTCCTACGAGCAGTACTTC.

This clone was counted between two and nine times. CDR3 bases: TGTGCCAGCACTCCGAGCTTTTATAGCAATCAGCCCCAGCATTTT. This encodes CASTPSFYSNQPQHF. The chain has TRBV28 and TRBJ1-5; D uncertain. Trimming removed 7 bases from V and 0 bases from J, with 13 bases in between. Germline values: CDR1 MDHEN, CDR2 SYDVKM. CDR3 length: 15 amino acids.

The rearrangement joins TRBV5-4 to TRBJ1-3; 8 nucleotides agree with TRBD1. Germline V gene lookup returns CDR1 SGHNT and CDR2 YYREEE (reference sequence). After removal of 3 bases from V and 3 bases from J, the junction contained 5 bases not matched to a gene. CDR3 length: 15 residues. The CDR3 DNA is TGTGCCAGCAGCTCGGGACAGGCTCGTGGAAACACCATATATTTT. This gives the protein CASSSGQARGNTIYF.

CDR3 sequence reads: CASSPLEREAFF. The DNA for the CDR3 is TGTGCCAGCAGTCCCCTAGAACGGGAAGCTTTCTTT. The rearrangement links TRBV7-7 to TRBJ1-1; D is ambiguous. V lost 6 bases and J lost 8, with 13 bases in between. From germline, CDR1 is SSHAT and CDR2 FNYEAQ (reference sequence). There are 12 residues in the CDR3.

The chain joins TRBV20-1 to TRBJ1-1, with D possibly matching TRBD1 (5 bases). V lost 8 bases and J lost 7, with 11 bases in between. The CDR3 length is 10 residues. The germline CDR1 and CDR2 sequences are DFQATT and SNEGSKA (reference sequence). In DNA form, the CDR3 reads TGCAGTCCAAAAAGGGGTGAAGCTTTCTTT. Its translation is CSPKRGEAFF.

The genes are TRBV19 and TRBJ1-5, with TRBD1 as a possible D gene (5 bases). CDR1 is LNHDA and CDR2 is SQIVND in the germline V gene (reference sequence). The length of the CDR3 is 14 residues. V lost 3 bases, J lost 3 bases, and 9 bases lay in between. The CDR3 spells CASSIRDYNQPQHF. DNA of the CDR3: TGTGCCAGTAGTATCAGGGATTACAATCAGCCCCAGCATTTT.

The chain links TRBV6-6 to TRBJ2-7, with 7 bases that match TRBD2. V was clipped by 5 bases and J by 6 bases; unmatched bases: 4. The CDR3 is 12 residues long. Per the germline V gene, CDR1 is MNHNY and CDR2 is SVGAGI (reference sequence). CDR3 DNA sequence: TGTGCCAGCAGTCCGGGCGGGGGCGAGCAGTACTTC. Its protein is CASSPGGGEQYF.